The 17 T cell receptor beta chains listed next were all sequenced from one sample in a study of shared clonotypes between healthy human individuals. Sequenced by immunoSEQ multiplex PCR; TCRdb stores in-frame clones only, minus some. The sample records around 440,000 clones, around 77% being singletons. The sample comprised PBMCs. These receptors originate from a woman aged 40 to 50 in good health. Some clones in this sample may be carry-over from other donors' samples.

The rearrangement uses TRBV18 and TRBJ1-2; 7 positions match TRBD1. Looked up from germline, CDR1 is KGHSH and CDR2 is LQKENI. The CDR3 totals 13 residues. V was clipped by 4 bases and J by 6 bases; unmatched bases: 5. CDR3 protein: CASSQDRQNGYTF. The DNA for the CDR3 is TGTGCCAGCTCACAGGACAGGCAAAATGGCTACACCTTC.

This clone was picked up one time. The chain links TRBV9 to TRBJ1-3; 7 bases are shared with TRBD1. The CDR3 loop spans 15 amino acids. After removal of 3 bases from V and 2 bases from J, the junction contained 5 bases not matched to a gene. CDR1 is SGDLS, CDR2 YYNGEE, per germline. CDR3 region: CASSEEGAPGNTIYF. CDR3 DNA sequence: TGTGCCAGCAGCGAGGAGGGGGCGCCTGGAAACACCATATATTTT.

The chain joins TRBV4-1 to TRBJ1-5; perhaps TRBD1 as D (6 bases). The V gene's germline CDR1 is MGHRA and CDR2 YSYEKL. This CDR3 is 16 amino acids long. The V end was cut by 0 bases, the J end by 0 bases, with 9 bases between. CDR3 bases: TGCGCCAGCAGCCAAGAGACAGGAGATAGCAATCAGCCCCAGCATTTT. Protein sequence: CASSQETGDSNQPQHF.

Points on this clone: Sequence at one end of the junction differs from germline and may be a read error. The same CDR3 arises from other DNA sequences in this sample as well. The V call is TRBV29-1, the J call TRBJ1-2; D gene ambiguous. The germline V gene encodes CDR1 SQVTM and CDR2 ANQGSEA. The CDR3 runs to 11 residues. Here the CDR3 DNA reads TGCAGCGCCGGGGAGAGCTATGGCTACACCTTT. Its protein product is CSAGESYGYTF. The full variable domain, in which reference TRBV29-1 and TRBJ1-2 provide the parts outside the CDR3, is SAVISQKPSRDICQRGTSLTIQCQVDSQVTMMFWYRQQPGQSLTLIATANQGSEATYESGFVIDKFPISRPNLTFSTLTVSNMSPEDSSIYLCSAGESYGYTFGSGTRLTVV.

The chain has TRBV29-1 and TRBJ2-3; D is unclear. V was cut by 5 bases and J by 0 bases, with 6 bases left in between. Germline V lookup: CDR1 SQVTM, CDR2 ANQGSEA. The CDR3 runs to 12 residues. The CDR3 nucleotides read TGCAGCGTTCCCCTTAGCACAGATACGCAGTATTTT. Its protein is CSVPLSTDTQYF.

This chain uses TRBV4-3 with TRBJ2-3; D remains unclear. The CDR3 has 16 residues. Germline CDR1 and CDR2: LGHNA and YSLEER. V lost 1 base to trimming and J lost 3 bases, with 14 bases between them. This CDR3 reads CASSQGFGGRTDTQYF. CDR3 in DNA: TGCGCCAGCAGCCAAGGTTTCGGCGGTCGGACAGATACGCAGTATTTT.

This chain uses TRBV5-6 with TRBJ2-1, with D unclear. Germline values: CDR1 SGHDT, CDR2 YYEEEE. The CDR3 contains 11 residues. Trimming removed 2 bases at V and 6 bases at J, with 3 bases between. The CDR3 reads CASSLANEQFF. CDR3 DNA sequence: TGTGCCAGCAGCTTAGCCAATGAGCAGTTCTTC.

The chain uses TRBV30 and TRBJ2-3; 7 bases map to TRBD2. The CDR3 totals 14 residues. V lost 2 bases to trimming and J lost 6 bases; unmatched junction nucleotides: 8. From germline, CDR1 is GTSNPN and CDR2 SVGIG (reference sequence). CDR3 nucleotides: TGTGCCTGGAGTAGTGGCGGGAGCCAGGATACGCAGTATTTT. Amino acid sequence: CAWSSGGSQDTQYF.

The chain carries TRBV11-2 and TRBJ2-5; maybe TRBD2 (6 bases). The CDR3 sequence is 15 residues long. The V gene lost 0 bases and the J gene lost 3 bases, with 11 bases spanning the gap. From germline, CDR1 is SGHAT and CDR2 FQNNGV. The CDR3, as DNA: TGTGCCAGCAGCTTAGATGGGTCTAGCGAAGAGACCCAGTACTTC. Translated, it gives CASSLDGSSEETQYF.

This sequence joins TRBV5-3 and TRBJ1-3, with a tentative D call TRBD1 (5 bases). TRBV5-3 is given ORF status, its function remaining uncertain. The CDR3 runs to 13 residues. The CDR3 DNA reads TGTGCTTCTCGGCGGGGGGAAGGAAACACCATATATTTT. Translated, it gives CASRRGEGNTIYF.

This clone was picked up many times. The chain combines TRBV30 with TRBJ1-4; no clear D. Trimming removed 0 bases at V and 4 bases at J, with 12 bases between. The CDR3 length is 15 residues. Germline CDR1 reads GTSNPN; CDR2 reads SVGIG (reference sequence). CDR3 loop: CAWSVNMGSNEKLFF. DNA for the CDR3: TGTGCCTGGAGTGTAAACATGGGGAGTAATGAAAAACTGTTTTTT.

This clone was counted at least ten times. Other DNA sequences of this sample code for an identical CDR3. The chain combines TRBV5-1 with TRBJ2-5; TRBD1 might be the D (6 bases). Looked up from germline, CDR1 is SGHRS and CDR2 is YFSETQ. V lost 4 bases and J 0 bases, leaving 10 bases between the germline ends. The CDR3 has 14 amino acids. DNA for the CDR3: TGCGCCAGCAGCATACAGGGATACCAAGAGACCCAGTACTTC. This gives the protein CASSIQGYQETQYF.

The V call is TRBV5-4, the J call TRBJ1-1; D is ambiguous. Per germline, CDR1 SGHNT and CDR2 YYREEE (reference sequence). V was trimmed by 2 bases and J by 0 bases, leaving 8 bases between them. This CDR3 spans 14 amino acids. CDR3 DNA: TGTGCCAGCAGCTTAGGCAGTGTGAACACTGAAGCTTTCTTT. This sequence encodes CASSLGSVNTEAFF.

The chain couples TRBV30 to TRBJ1-1; 8 bases match TRBD1. CDR1 is GTSNPN, CDR2 SVGIG, per germline (reference sequence). This CDR3 has 13 residues. J gave up 4 bases and V 3 bases, and 4 bases lay outside the gene matches. The CDR3 reads CAWRMGTGTEAFF. CDR3 nucleotide sequence: TGTGCCTGGAGGATGGGGACAGGCACTGAAGCTTTCTTT.

This clone has only a few counts. One end of the junction varies from germline; a read error may be responsible. V usage is TRBV5-4 and J usage is TRBJ2-3; 8 positions agree with TRBD2. CDR3 length: 16 residues. Germline CDR1 is SGHNT and CDR2 is YYREEE (reference sequence). CDR3 coding DNA: TGTGCCAGCAGCTTGGGGCTGGCGGGGGGCACAGATACGCAGTGTTTT. Protein product: CASSLGLAGGTDTQCF.

The V and J genes are TRBV28 and TRBJ2-2, with D possibly being TRBD1 (6 bases). Germline V gene lookup returns CDR1 MDHEN and CDR2 SYDVKM. Deletions cut 8 bases from V and 0 bases from J, with 10 bases between. This CDR3 is built from 14 residues. The CDR3, as DNA: TGTGCCAGCGGCGGACAGCCGAACACCGGGGAGCTGTTTTTT. It codes for CASGGQPNTGELFF.

The J gene is TRBJ1-2, the V gene TRBV27; 8 positions agree with TRBD1. Trimming cost V 8 bases and J 2 bases; bases outside gene matches: 4. This CDR3 comprises 13 residues. Germline loops: CDR1 MNHEY, CDR2 SMNVEV (reference sequence). This CDR3 is CASQGARNYGYTF. Written as DNA, the CDR3 is TGTGCCAGCCAGGGGGCGAGGAACTATGGCTACACCTTC.